This TCR beta chain was retrieved from a study of blood T cell repertoires in COVID-19. Study details: There were acute and convalescent COVID-19 samples, and they came from the United States, Italy and Spain.

Sequencing was performed with immunoSEQ multiplex PCR; in TCRdb, only in-frame clones are kept and a portion is missing. The sample includes 200,000 or so clones, 80% to 85% of them seen just once. The V end lost 1 base, the J end lost 5 bases, and 6 bases lay between the germline ends. The CDR3 sequence is 13 residues long. CDR1 SGHDN and CDR2 FVKESK come from the germline V gene. This chain joins TRBV14 and TRBJ1-5; D ambiguous. The sequence was obtained from a human donor in a cohort sampled during active COVID-19. The sequenced material came from peripheral blood. The CDR3 loop reads CASSQGWHQPQHF. The CDR3 DNA is TGTGCCAGCAGCCAAGGATGGCATCAGCCCCAGCATTTT.